A selection of T cell receptor beta chains follows, all from one sample in a study of cytomegalovirus exposure and HLA in healthy donors. TCRdb keeps only in-frame clones here, not all; method: immunoSEQ multiplex PCR. The profile covers about 100,000 clones, with around 80% appearing a single time and around 3.8% taken by the ten largest. The source material was PBMCs. Receptors were obtained from a woman aged 45-60 years in good health and CMV-seropositive. Both conserved end residues are trimmed from each CDR3. Fields, in order: clone size, V gene, CDR3 protein. Clone size is stated in some rows and not others, as once, few, many or a class when expanded.

NA	TRBV6-1	ASSRVEAF
NA	TRBV19	ASRSTGGPTSREQY
NA	TRBV5-4	ASSSPPWGENTEAF
few	TRBV14	ASSGRGAVWHNEQF
NA	TRBV5-1	ASRDSDYGYT
NA	TRBV5-4	ASKFQGARDTEAF
NA	TRBV9	ASSVGDNEQF
NA	TRBV19	ASSRAGAGGETQY
NA	TRBV5-1	ASSSSLAGHNEQF
few	TRBV7-6	ASSSTGNTIY
NA	TRBV7-8	ASSRGGARTSSEQY
NA	TRBV10-3	AIRNGTGWGIANEKLF
few	TRBV6-1	ASTEGSDTGELF
NA	TRBV5-4	ASSLATGPLPDTQY
NA	TRBV5-1	ASSPGGTVEETQY
few	TRBV9	ASSVVGANTEAF
NA	TRBV27	ASSSGGREQY
NA	TRBV6-4	ASSLTGKWDNEQF
few	TRBV10-3	AISESQGGEQY
NA	TRBV11-3	ASSFSSGSWGYNEQF
NA	TRBV5-8	ASSWAIGRRDGYT
NA	TRBV10-2	ASSDGRTQGTYEQY
NA	TRBV6-5	ASSYSTGNTGELF
once	TRBV7-8	ASGQSSYEQY
NA	TRBV19	ASSGVGAQPQH
NA	TRBV28	ASNHLGDSHGEQY
few	TRBV2	ASSLPQGVTYEQY
NA	TRBV19	ASSIAAGPYYEQY
NA	TRBV2	ASSSQQGARGANVLT
NA	TRBV5-1	ASRGEVNYGYT
few	TRBV29-1	SVEGGTREGEQF
few	TRBV19	ASILQGGAGAGYT
few	TRBV27	ASSPGVLNQPQH
NA	TRBV5-1	ASSSESGAYEQY
NA	TRBV19	ASSISDSLNTEAF